This TCR beta chain was recorded in a study of T cells in Graves' hyperthyroidism and ophthalmopathy (dated by TCRdb to about 2019). For the wider study: Peripheral blood samples were taken at the time of initial diagnosis, prior to any treatment. To identify distinguishing TCR V-J signatures, a discovery cohort of 95 to 100 patients was used, comprising 40 to 45 with Graves' ophthalmopathy and under 60 with stable Graves' hyperthyroidism. Prospective prediction of ophthalmopathy was tested in an independent validation cohort of fewer than 20 hyperthyroidism patients and around 16 patients who later progressed to ophthalmopathy. The approximately 98 discovery patients were randomly divided into training and test sets at a 7:3 ratio. The study also compared thyroid tissue and blood T-cell repertoires from more than five Graves' hyperthyroidism patients. Following sampling, methimazole starting at 30 mg daily was given to hyperthyroidism patients, and high-dose intravenous methylprednisolone was given to ophthalmopathy patients. TCR Vbeta CDR3 sequencing of some 140 peripheral blood samples (over 40 ophthalmopathy, some 75 hyperthyroidism and roughly 17 progressor patients) is reported in the paper. General findings and caveats noted by the study authors: A model built on a 13 V-J signature distinguished ophthalmopathy from stable hyperthyroidism, reaching about 88% sensitivity and approximately 81% specificity in cross-validation and 80%/75% in testing. In validation, progression to ophthalmopathy was predicted by the model with 70.59% sensitivity and about 72% specificity, a median of roughly 6.4 months before onset. Blood samples also contained most of the expanded thyroid clonotypes (frequency above 0.001), which suggests that blood repertoires may reflect thyroid immune responses. No statistical method was used to set the sample size in advance, and investigators knew the group allocation.

Here V drops 3 bases and J drops 7 bases, and the junction holds 4 bases not matched to any gene. Per the germline V gene, SNHLY is the CDR1 and FYNNEI is the CDR2. Inclusive of the bounding cysteine and phenylalanine, the CDR3 is 14 residues long. The entry retains the CDR3 DNA only, 42 bases that are in frame from base 1. A patient counted as having stable Graves' hyperthyroidism if no progression to ophthalmopathy occurred over 18 months of follow-up. Hyperthyroidism patients were newly diagnosed, with disease duration under 2 months, and aged 18 to 65 years. Exclusion was applied to patients with uncontrolled infections, other autoimmune diseases, pregnancy or lactation. Diagnoses were based on clinical symptoms, serum thyroxine and TRAb, thyroid ultrasound and orbital computed tomography. PBMCs were separated from roughly 10 ml of fresh peripheral blood using Ficoll-Paque density gradient centrifugation. Trizol reagent was used to extract total RNA, and RNA quality was then checked on an Agilent 2100 Bioanalyzer.

This clonotype occurred many times. It lacks a known antigen. Base-call qualities are not available, and no considerably larger clone is one nucleotide away. The TCR beta CDR3 regions were amplified from RNA transcripts. A first-round RT-PCR of the TCR CDR3 used the HTBI primer set with the Qiagen OneStep RT-PCR kit. Libraries were constructed in a second round of multiplex PCR, after which size selection and purification were performed. Libraries were sequenced paired-end with 100 bp reads on an Illumina HiSeq2000. As for the authors' bioinformatics: Raw data were processed with SOAPnuke, discarding reads with adapters, uncalled bases, mean Phred below 15, or no exact constant-primer or identifier match. COPE v1.2.5 was used to merge the high-quality paired reads, and each unique nucleotide sequence was defined as a clonotype. MiTCR v1.1 was used to align clonotypes to the IMGT TRBV, TRBD and TRBJ reference segments. Only V-J combinations with frequency above 0.0001, covering about 99% of repertoires, were analysed. A TCS score was defined as the ratio between F50 (clonal expansion) and ExV (chaos), using BLOSUM62-based TCRdist between CDR3 peptides within each V-J. Welch's t-statistics and random forest reduced 500 to 650 V-J features to 10 to 15, which were used in a naive Bayes classifier (R e1071). TCRdb's own reprocessing of the public reads used fastp at Q25 and MiXCR and kept productive beta chains. One record per CDR3 amino acid sequence lists the most common genes and DNA. For this entry, the V and J calls and clone size follow TCRdb and not the study's own pipeline. This sample gives 500,000 to 600,000 distinct CDR3 sequences in total; roughly 17% of them show up just once. Of the sample, around 18% falls within the top ten clones.

Sequencing used blood. This clonotype originated in a woman in her late teens or twenties with Graves' hyperthyroidism. The chain joins TRBV2 to TRBJ2-1, with TRBD2 matching 9 junction bases. The CDR3 corresponds to CASSESGRLNEQFF. Here is the DNA: TGTGCCAGCAGTGAGAGCGGGAGGTTGAATGAGCAGTTCTTC. The full variable domain, with segments outside the CDR3 supplied by the reference TRBV2 and TRBJ2-1 proteins, appears as EPEVTQTPSHQVTQMGQEVILRCVPISNHLYFYWYRQILGQKVEFLVSFYNNEISEKSEIFDDQFSVERPDGSNFTLKIRSTKLEDSAMYFCASSESGRLNEQFFGPGTRLTVL.